The clone carrying this T cell receptor (beta chain) was seen at least ten times. Antigen specificity is unknown. These data are taken from a study of neurological immune-mediated disorders. Study context: Disease course was recorded as relapsing-remitting for some 31 and secondary progressive for about 9% of the roughly 34 multiple sclerosis patients. Findings of the study overall: While HTLV-1-associated myelopathy showed the greatest TCR clonal expansion, multiple sclerosis showed the least, falling below healthy controls. TCR-beta repertoires seemed private in all groups, with no expanded CDR3 amino acid sequences shared.

Germline loops: CDR1 SGHRS, CDR2 YFSETQ. CDR3 length: 14 residues. V was pared by 0 bases and J by 1 base, with 7 bases between. 5'RACE employing 10-nucleotide random UMIs yielded the cDNA. One entry per CDR3 protein results from TCRdb running MiXCR on the 5' RACE reads. The sample records 55,000 or so distinct CDR3 sequences, more than 4% being singletons. The clonotype comes from a man aged 45-60 years with multiple sclerosis. Input material: PBMCs. The V call is TRBV5-1, the J call TRBJ1-1; D gene ambiguous. CDR3 DNA: TGCGCCAGCAGCTTGGTTGGGGAGAACACTGAAGCTTTCTTT. It translates to CASSLVGENTEAFF.